These 32 T cell receptor beta chains share one sample of origin, sequenced in a study of lymphopenia after photon versus proton radiotherapy (dated by TCRdb to the late 2010s). To prepare the library, the immunoSEQ multiplex PCR assay was applied. Drawn from immuneACCESS, this table holds only the in-frame rearrangements with V and J called that TCRdb kept. Clones are partly lost; checked studies trace under half to an unresolved V gene and leave the rest unexplained. The table for this sample lists 25,000 to 30,000 clones; about 87% of them were counted only once. In total, the top ten clones hold 50% of the sample. Sequencing used peripheral blood, obtained from a patient treated with proton-based radiotherapy. The source of these receptors is a woman aged 55-70 years with cholangiocarcinoma. Some clones in this sample may be carry-over from other donors' samples.

The chain combines TRBV7-2 with TRBJ2-1; TRBD2 matches 14 bases. Germline CDR1 is SGHTA and CDR2 is FQGNSA. Germline trimming cut 5 bases from V and 7 bases from J; bases unmatched to any gene: 7. The CDR3 covers 16 residues. The CDR3 DNA is TGTGCCAGCAGCCCCTCCCGACTAGCGGGGGGGAATGAGCAGTTCTTC. Residues: CASSPSRLAGGNEQFF.

The rearrangement uses TRBV11-3 and TRBJ2-7; D ambiguous. The germline V gene has CDR1 SGHNT and CDR2 YENEEA. The CDR3 totals 16 residues. V gave up 1 base and J gave up 3 bases, with 16 bases separating them. CDR3 sequence (DNA): TGTGCCAGCAGCTTAGTAGTCCGAGAAACCCTCTACGAGCAGTACTTC. Translated, it gives CASSLVVRETLYEQYF.

The J gene is TRBJ2-1, the V gene TRBV7-9, with TRBD2 identical over 7 bases. The CDR3 runs 14 residues. V gave up 6 bases and J gave up 0 bases; unmatched junction bases: 2. Looked up from germline, CDR1 is SEHNR and CDR2 is FQNEAQ (reference sequence). The chain's CDR3 is CASSLADSYNEQFF. Here the CDR3 DNA reads TGTGCCAGCAGTCTAGCGGACTCCTACAATGAGCAGTTCTTC.

V usage is TRBV4-3 and J usage is TRBJ2-3; D is unresolved. Germline lookup yields CDR1 LGHNA and CDR2 YSLEER. With 4 bases removed from V and 3 bases from J, the gap between germline ends came to 11 bases. The CDR3 has 14 residues. DNA for the CDR3: TGCGCCAGCAGCCGAGAAACTGTTACAGATACGCAGTATTTT. Translating it yields CASSRETVTDTQYF.

The rearrangement joins TRBV7-3 to TRBJ2-1; no clear D gene. Germline V gene data show CDR1 as SGHTA and CDR2 as FQGTGA. The CDR3 is 15 amino acids. Between the trimmed V and J ends, which lost 5 bases and 0 bases, there was a span of 11 bases. Here the CDR3 reads CASSRVRSSYNEQFF. CDR3 DNA sequence: TGTGCCAGCAGCCGGGTTAGGAGCTCCTACAATGAGCAGTTCTTC.

The chain combines TRBV4-3 with TRBJ2-1; 9 bases match TRBD2. V trimming: 4 bases; J trimming: 0 bases; junction bases outside the gene matches: 13. The CDR3 is 19 residues long. Looked up from germline, CDR1 is LGHNA and CDR2 is YSLEER. The CDR3 protein is CASSPVLIAGEGSYNEQFF. In nucleotides, the CDR3 is TGCGCCAGCAGCCCTGTATTAATAGCGGGAGAAGGCTCCTACAATGAGCAGTTCTTC.

This clone has just a few counts. This chain uses TRBV5-1 with TRBJ1-2; unclear D gene. This CDR3 spans 13 amino acids. The V and J ends lost 4 bases and 4 bases respectively, with 11 bases between them. The germline V gene encodes CDR1 SGHRS and CDR2 YFSETQ. The CDR3 is CASSADTAYGYTF. In DNA, the CDR3 is TGCGCCAGCAGCGCTGACACTGCCTATGGCTACACCTTC. Combining the CDR3 with reference TRBV5-1 and TRBJ1-2 gives the whole variable domain KAGVTQTPRYLIKTRGQQVTLSCSPISGHRSVSWYQQTPGQGLQFLFEYFSETQRNKGNFPGRFSGRQFSNSRSEMNVSTLELGDSALYLCASSADTAYGYTFGSGTRLTVV.

The chain recombines TRBV7-8 with TRBJ2-5, with TRBD2 identical over 10 bases. CDR1 and CDR2 from the germline V gene are SGHVS and FQNEAQ. The V segment lost 3 bases and the J segment 4 bases; nucleotides outside the gene matches: 5. CDR3 length equals 15 residues. The CDR3 spells CASSFSGGRGETQYF. CDR3 in DNA: TGTGCCAGCAGCTTTAGCGGGGGGCGGGGAGAGACCCAGTACTTC.

The chain uses TRBV6-1 and TRBJ1-1; the D gene is possibly TRBD1 (6 bases). CDR1 and CDR2 from the germline V gene are MNHNS and SASEGT. V dropped 1 base and J dropped 4 bases, with 16 bases sitting between them. CDR3 length: 16 residues. The CDR3 region is CASSEGSRGMGTEAFF. The CDR3 region has the DNA TGTGCCAGCAGTGAAGGTTCGAGGGGGATGGGCACTGAAGCTTTCTTT.

This sequence joins TRBV4-2 and TRBJ1-2; D might be TRBD1 (5 bases). This CDR3 is 15 amino acids long. The V end was cut by 4 bases, the J end by 4 bases, with 16 bases between. Germline CDR1 is LGHNA and CDR2 is YNFKEQ. The CDR3 region is CASSPDTAVGYGYTF. The CDR3 DNA follows: TGTGCCAGCAGCCCGGACACAGCGGTTGGCTATGGCTACACCTTC.

The chain recombines TRBV7-2 with TRBJ1-3, with D uncertain. The CDR3 is 16 amino acids. Trimming took off 5 bases at V and 4 bases at J, with 18 bases between the two ends. The V gene's germline CDR1 is SGHTA and CDR2 FQGNSA. CDR3 nucleotides: TGTGCCAGCAGCAACCGGGCCTCTCGGCAAGGAAACACCATATATTTT. Amino acids: CASSNRASRQGNTIYF.

The chain has TRBV5-4 and TRBJ2-5; maybe TRBD1 (7 bases). The DNA end is more similar to TRBJ2-7, so the J call may be wrong. This CDR3 has 15 residues. Germline lookup yields CDR1 SGHNT and CDR2 YYREEE (reference sequence). The CDR3 nucleotides read TGTGCCAGCAGCCCTCGAGGCGGGACAGAGTACGAGCAGTACTTC. Translation gives CASSPRGGTEYEQYF.

The V gene is TRBV7-3, the J gene TRBJ2-1, with a tentative D call TRBD1 (5 bases). The germline V gene has CDR1 SGHTA and CDR2 FQGTGA. Trimming removed 5 bases at V and 8 bases at J, with 13 bases between. The CDR3 has 13 residues. The CDR3 DNA sequence: TGTGCCAGCAGCCTGGGGCGTGGGGATGAGCAGTTCTTC. Amino acid sequence: CASSLGRGDEQFF.

The chain links TRBV5-1 to TRBJ2-1; TRBD2 aligns across 7 bases. Losses at the gene ends were 4 bases for V and 3 bases for J; bases not matched to a gene: 7. The CDR3 covers 15 residues. The germline V gene has CDR1 SGHRS and CDR2 YFSETQ. The CDR3 DNA sequence: TGCGCCAGCAGCAATCGGGGGGAGGGCTACAATGAGCAGTTCTTC. It codes for CASSNRGEGYNEQFF.

V and J are TRBV2 and TRBJ2-5; a weak D match, TRBD1 (5 bases). Germline lookup yields CDR1 SNHLY and CDR2 FYNNEI. CDR3 size: 12 residues. Between the trimmed V and J ends, which lost 6 bases and 7 bases, there was a span of 12 bases. The CDR3 sequence: CASSQERGTQYF. CDR3 nucleotides: TGTGCCAGCAGCCAAGAAAGGGGGACCCAGTACTTC.

The chain recombines TRBV30 with TRBJ2-5; tentatively, D is TRBD1 (5 bases). The CDR3 extends over 13 amino acids. CDR1 and CDR2 (germline): GTSNPN, SVGIG (reference sequence). Trimming removed 4 bases at V and 2 bases at J, with 11 bases between. The CDR3 nucleotides are TGTGCCTGGATGGGGCGGATTCAAGAGACCCAGTACTTC. As protein: CAWMGRIQETQYF.

The V call is TRBV7-2, the J call TRBJ2-3; possibly TRBD2 for D (6 bases). The germline gives CDR1 SGHTA, CDR2 FQGNSA. CDR3 length equals 17 residues. V was trimmed by 4 bases and J by 4 bases, leaving 21 bases between them. In nucleotides, the CDR3 is TGTGCCAGCAGCTCCCGGGTGCGGGATTTGTTCGCAGATACGCAGTATTTT. Translated, it gives CASSSRVRDLFADTQYF.

V is TRBV2 and J is TRBJ2-5; 10 nucleotides match TRBD2. V trimming: 4 bases; J trimming: 1 base; junction bases outside the gene matches: 3. Looked up from germline, CDR1 is SNHLY and CDR2 is FYNNEI. This CDR3 contains 15 residues. The CDR3 nucleotides read TGTGCCAGCAGTGGGACTAGCGGATTCCAAGAGACCCAGTACTTC. Translation: CASSGTSGFQETQYF.

The chain's CDR3 is CASSYAPDGGKLFF. In DNA form, the CDR3 reads TGTGCCAGCAGTTATGCGCCGGACGGTGGAAAACTGTTTTTT. The V gene is TRBV6-5, the J gene TRBJ1-4; no clear D. The length of the CDR3 is 14 residues. In germline, CDR1 is MNHEY, CDR2 SVGAGI. Deletions cut 3 bases from V and 10 bases from J, with 15 bases between.

This rearrangement joins TRBV21-1 to TRBJ2-7; TRBD2, as called in the table, went unchecked against the DNA. TRBV21-1 is labeled a pseudogene. This CDR3 spans 16 amino acids. This CDR3 is CASRRSCGRVGDEQYF. DNA of the CDR3: TGTGCCAGCAGGCGGTCTTGCGGGAGGGTTGGGGACGAGCAGTACTTC.

The chain couples TRBV2 to TRBJ2-3; 7 bases are a match to TRBD1. The CDR3 extends over 16 amino acids. The germline gives CDR1 SNHLY, CDR2 FYNNEI. J gave up 1 base and V 6 bases, and 10 bases lay outside the gene matches. The CDR3 loop is CASSNTGVFGTDTQYF. CDR3 in DNA: TGTGCCAGCAGCAATACAGGGGTATTTGGCACAGATACGCAGTATTTT.

The J gene is TRBJ2-1, the V gene TRBV11-3; D call uncertain. Germline V gives CDR1 SGHNT, CDR2 YENEEA. The CDR3 totals 15 residues. V was clipped by 1 base and J by 7 bases, with 14 bases between them. The CDR3 is CASSLGVQIGNEQFF. The CDR3 DNA sequence: TGTGCCAGCAGCTTAGGGGTTCAAATTGGTAATGAGCAGTTCTTC.

The rearrangement joins TRBV6-1 to TRBJ2-1; D call uncertain. Germline CDR1 and CDR2: MNHNS and SASEGT. This CDR3 is built from 14 residues. V was clipped by 8 bases and J by 5 bases, with 16 bases between them. The DNA for the CDR3 is TGTGCCAGCTCGGGCCGTTGGGCTAACAATGAGCAGTTCTTC. It codes for CASSGRWANNEQFF.

The V gene is TRBV5-1, the J gene TRBJ2-3; 8 bases fit TRBD1. This CDR3 spans 16 amino acids. Germline V CDR1 and CDR2: SGHRS, YFSETQ. V was clipped by 1 base and J by 0 bases; unmatched bases: 4. The CDR3 DNA sequence: TGCGCCAGCAGCTTGTTTGGACAGGGAAGCACAGATACGCAGTATTTT. This translates into CASSLFGQGSTDTQYF.

This chain links TRBV9 with TRBJ1-2; tentatively, D is TRBD1 (5 bases). Germline V gives CDR1 SGDLS, CDR2 YYNGEE. Trimming left V 0 bases short and J 5 bases short, with 14 bases between. The CDR3 loop spans 15 amino acids. The chain's CDR3 is CASSVARGRGYGYTF. CDR3 in DNA: TGTGCCAGCAGCGTAGCTAGAGGGAGGGGTTATGGCTACACCTTC.

V gene TRBV6-9 combines with J gene TRBJ1-4, with D unresolved. Germline assignment: CDR1 MNHGY and CDR2 SVAAGI. Trimming took off 6 bases at V and 7 bases at J, with 15 bases between the two ends. This CDR3 region has 14 residues. CDR3 DNA: TGTGCCAGCAGAGAACTGGGGTTTGCTGAAAAACTGTTTTTT. Its translation is CASRELGFAEKLFF.

This rearrangement joins TRBV20-1 to TRBJ2-2; no definite D call. V lost 1 base and J 10 bases, leaving 7 bases between the germline ends. There are 11 residues in the CDR3. Germline V gene data show CDR1 as DFQATT and CDR2 as SNEGSKA (reference sequence). The CDR3 DNA reads TGCAGTGCTAGAGTTAAGGCGGAGCTGTTTTTT. This gives the protein CSARVKAELFF.

Written as DNA, the CDR3 is TGCGCCAGCAGCTTGGTTACGGGGGGACCCGGCTACGAGCAGTACTTC. Translation gives CASSLVTGGPGYEQYF. J is TRBJ2-7 and V is TRBV5-1, with 7 nucleotides matching TRBD2. CDR3 size: 16 residues. CDR1 is SGHRS and CDR2 is YFSETQ in the germline V gene. V trimming: 0 bases; J trimming: 3 bases; junction bases outside the gene matches: 9.

J is TRBJ2-1 and V is TRBV5-1; 11 nucleotides line up with TRBD1. The length of the CDR3 is 15 residues. Germline assignment: CDR1 SGHRS and CDR2 YFSETQ. V lost 3 bases and J lost 8; bases outside the gene matches: 7. DNA for the CDR3: TGCGCCAGCAGCTCCGGGACAGGGGGTTTTGATGAGCAGTTCTTC. The encoded protein is CASSSGTGGFDEQFF.

This chain uses TRBV6-6 with TRBJ2-1, with 9 nucleotides matching TRBD2. Germline V gene data show CDR1 as MNHNY and CDR2 as SVGAGI (reference sequence). The CDR3 loop spans 13 amino acids. V shed 7 bases and J 8 bases; nucleotides not matched to a gene: 6. The CDR3 protein is CASISGRGDEQFF. The CDR3 DNA reads as TGTGCCAGCATTAGCGGGAGAGGGGATGAGCAGTTCTTC.

A single count supports this clone. DNA of the CDR3: TGTGCTAGTGGTACTCCGATGAACACTGAAGCTTTCTTT. Translated, it gives CASGTPMNTEAFF. V is TRBV12-5 and J is TRBJ1-1; D uncertain. Germline V gene sequence: CDR1 LGHNT, CDR2 FRNRAP. This CDR3 has 13 amino acids. Trimming cost V 5 bases and J 0 bases, with 7 bases left between them. The full variable domain, rest sourced from reference TRBV12-5 and TRBJ1-1, is DARVTQTPRHKVTEMGQEVTMRCQPILGHNTVFWYRQTMMQGLELLAYFRNRAPLDDSGMPKDRFSAEMPDATLATLKIQPSEPRDSAVYFCASGTPMNTEAFFGQGTRLTVV.

This chain connects TRBV23-1 to TRBJ2-3; possible D gene TRBD1, 6 bases. TRBV23-1 belongs to the ORF category, with a function that is uncertain. The CDR3 sequence is 17 residues long. V lost 7 bases to trimming and J lost 5 bases, with 25 bases between them. CDR3 in amino acids: CASTPMQGHRIGDTQYF. DNA for the CDR3: TGCGCCAGCACCCCAATGCAGGGACACCGAATCGGAGATACGCAGTATTTT.